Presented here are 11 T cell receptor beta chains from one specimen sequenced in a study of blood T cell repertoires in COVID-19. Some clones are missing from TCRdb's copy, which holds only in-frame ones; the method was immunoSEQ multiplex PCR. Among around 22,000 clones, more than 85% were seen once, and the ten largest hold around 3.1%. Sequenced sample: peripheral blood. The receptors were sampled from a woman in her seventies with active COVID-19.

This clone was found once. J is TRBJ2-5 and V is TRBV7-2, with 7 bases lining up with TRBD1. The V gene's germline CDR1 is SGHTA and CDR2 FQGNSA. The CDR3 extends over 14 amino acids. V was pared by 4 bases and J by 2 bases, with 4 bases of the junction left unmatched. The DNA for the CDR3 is TGTGCCAGCAGCTCGGGACAGACACAAGAGACCCAGTACTTC. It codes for CASSSGQTQETQYF. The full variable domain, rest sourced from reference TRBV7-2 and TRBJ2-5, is GAGVSQSPSNKVTEKGKDVELRCDPISGHTALYWYRQSLGQGLEFLIYFQGNSAPDKSGLPSDRFSAERTGGSVSTLTIQRTQQEDSAVYLCASSSGQTQETQYFGPGTRLLVL.

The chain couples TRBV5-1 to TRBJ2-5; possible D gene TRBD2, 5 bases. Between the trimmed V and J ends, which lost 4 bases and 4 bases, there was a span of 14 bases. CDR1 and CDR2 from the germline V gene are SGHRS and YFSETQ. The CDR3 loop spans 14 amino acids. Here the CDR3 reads CASSRGSEAETQYF. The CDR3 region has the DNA TGCGCCAGCAGCCGGGGATCAGAGGCAGAGACCCAGTACTTC.

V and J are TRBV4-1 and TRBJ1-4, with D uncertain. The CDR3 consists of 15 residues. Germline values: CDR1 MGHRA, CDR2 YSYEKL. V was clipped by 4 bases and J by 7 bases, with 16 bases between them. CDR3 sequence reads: CASSLGPQQSEKLFF. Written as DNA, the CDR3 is TGCGCCAGCAGCCTTGGGCCACAGCAAAGTGAAAAACTGTTTTTT.

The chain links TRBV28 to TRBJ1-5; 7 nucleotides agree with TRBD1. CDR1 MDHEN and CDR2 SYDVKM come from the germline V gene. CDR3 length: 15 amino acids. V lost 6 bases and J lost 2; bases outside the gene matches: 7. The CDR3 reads CASSPTGEGNQPQHF. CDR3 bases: TGTGCCAGCAGCCCTACAGGGGAGGGCAATCAGCCCCAGCATTTT.

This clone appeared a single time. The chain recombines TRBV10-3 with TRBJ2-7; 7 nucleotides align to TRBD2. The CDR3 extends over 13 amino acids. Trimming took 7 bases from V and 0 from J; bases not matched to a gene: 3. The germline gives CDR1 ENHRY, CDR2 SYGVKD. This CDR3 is CAITSGTSYEQYF. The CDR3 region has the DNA TGTGCCATCACTAGCGGAACCTCCTACGAGCAGTACTTC.

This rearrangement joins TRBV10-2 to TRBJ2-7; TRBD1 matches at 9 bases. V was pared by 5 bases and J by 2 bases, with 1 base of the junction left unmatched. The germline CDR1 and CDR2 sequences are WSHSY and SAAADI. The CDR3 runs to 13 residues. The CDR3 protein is CASSTGGPYEQYF. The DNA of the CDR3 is TGCGCCAGCAGTACAGGGGGCCCCTACGAGCAGTACTTC.

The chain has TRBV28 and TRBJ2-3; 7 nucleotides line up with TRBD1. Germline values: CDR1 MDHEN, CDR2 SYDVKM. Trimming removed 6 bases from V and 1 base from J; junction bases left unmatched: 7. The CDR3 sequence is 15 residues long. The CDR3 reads CASSRAQGRTDTQYF. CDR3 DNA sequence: TGTGCCAGCAGCCGTGCACAGGGGCGCACAGATACGCAGTATTTT. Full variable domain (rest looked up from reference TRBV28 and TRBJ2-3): DVKVTQSSRYLVKRTGEKVFLECVQDMDHENMFWYRQDPGLGLRLIYFSYDVKMKEKGDIPEGYSVSREKKERFSLILESASTNQTSMYLCASSRAQGRTDTQYFGPGTRLTVL.

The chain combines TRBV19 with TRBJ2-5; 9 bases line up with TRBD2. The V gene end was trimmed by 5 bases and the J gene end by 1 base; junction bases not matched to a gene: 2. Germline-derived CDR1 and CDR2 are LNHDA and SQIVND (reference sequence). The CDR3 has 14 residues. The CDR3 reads CASSRSGSQETQYF. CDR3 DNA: TGTGCCAGTAGTCGTAGCGGGAGCCAAGAGACCCAGTACTTC. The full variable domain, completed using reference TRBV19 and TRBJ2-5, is DGGITQSPKYLFRKEGQNVTLSCEQNLNHDAMYWYRQDPGQGLRLIYYSQIVNDFQKGDIAEGYSVSREKKESFPLTVTSAQKNPTAFYLCASSRSGSQETQYFGPGTRLLVL.

The CDR3 nucleotides are TGTGCCAGCAGCCAAGCAGGTTTTGGCTATGGCTACACCTTC. This translates into CASSQAGFGYGYTF. The chain carries TRBV3-1 (or the pseudogene TRBV3-2) and TRBJ1-2; D uncertain. The V gene's germline CDR1 is LGHDT and CDR2 YNNKEL (reference sequence). The CDR3 loop spans 14 amino acids. Trimming took 1 base from V and 4 from J, leaving 10 bases between them.

The CDR3 region has the DNA TGTGCCAGCAGCCAAAGGACAGCTCGCACAGATACGCAGTATTTT. It specifies CASSQRTARTDTQYF. The chain has TRBV7-2 and TRBJ2-3; TRBD1 might be the D (6 bases). This CDR3 spans 15 amino acids. Looked up from germline, CDR1 is SGHTA and CDR2 is FQGNSA. The V end lost 5 bases, the J end lost 1 base, and 13 bases lay between the germline ends.

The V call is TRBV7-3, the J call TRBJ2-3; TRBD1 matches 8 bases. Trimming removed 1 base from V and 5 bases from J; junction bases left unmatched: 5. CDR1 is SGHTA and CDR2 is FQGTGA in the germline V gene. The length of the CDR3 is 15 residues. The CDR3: CASSLSRGHEDTQYF. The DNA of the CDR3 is TGTGCCAGCAGCTTAAGCAGGGGGCATGAAGATACGCAGTATTTT.